These T cell receptor beta chains were read from a single sample in a study of shared clonotypes between healthy human individuals. The method was immunoSEQ multiplex PCR; TCRdb's version includes in-frame clones alone and lacks a portion of them. The sample records over 2 million clones, 85% to 95% being singletons. The specimen was naive CD4+ T cells from PBMCs. These receptors all come from a man younger than 30 in good health. Some clones in this sample may be carry-over from other donors' samples. CDR3s leave out the opening cysteine and the closing phenylalanine or tryptophan. A D gene is named only where the DNA matches it firmly.

J gene: TRBJ2-7
D gene: .
V gene: TRBV7-9
CDR3 protein: ASSGGPRNPAFYEQY

J gene: TRBJ2-2
D gene: .
V gene: TRBV15
CDR3 protein: ATRSPFPSESTGELF

J gene: TRBJ2-2
D gene: TRBD1
V gene: TRBV5-1
CDR3 protein: ASSRQGDTGELF

J gene: TRBJ1-5
D gene: .
V gene: TRBV21-1
CDR3 protein: ASSSSRGLQPQH

J gene: TRBJ1-1
D gene: .
V gene: TRBV20-1
CDR3 protein: SARREQAF

J gene: TRBJ1-4
D gene: .
V gene: TRBV9
CDR3 protein: ASSVQAEGEKLF

J gene: TRBJ1-6
D gene: .
V gene: TRBV7-9
CDR3 protein: ASSLGPGGYNSPLH

J gene: TRBJ1-2
D gene: .
V gene: TRBV18
CDR3 protein: ASSPTGPQGSYYGYT

J gene: TRBJ2-2
D gene: .
V gene: TRBV5-1
CDR3 protein: ASSLSPPITGELF

J gene: TRBJ2-7
D gene: .
V gene: TRBV5-4
CDR3 protein: ASSWGGTGSEQY

J gene: TRBJ1-1
D gene: .
V gene: TRBV28
CDR3 protein: ASSPRTGSEAF

J gene: TRBJ2-1
D gene: .
V gene: TRBV7-9
CDR3 protein: ASSQPPQDRSYNEQF

J gene: TRBJ2-4
D gene: .
V gene: TRBV2
CDR3 protein: ATAATGPGHNIQY

J gene: TRBJ1-1
D gene: TRBD1
V gene: TRBV5-4
CDR3 protein: ASSLPRTGRNTEAF

J gene: TRBJ2-7
D gene: TRBD2
V gene: TRBV4-2
CDR3 protein: ASRMGGGQGEQY